Detailed here is one TCR beta chain. What it recognizes is unknown. This sample is drawn from a study of cytomegalovirus exposure and HLA in healthy donors. Notes on the study in general: Sequences of the TCR beta chain were said to predict the HLA-A and HLA-B alleles of most subjects accurately. In vitro experiments confirmed that three CMV-associated chains were specific for CMV antigens.

The PCR employed 60 Vbeta primers together with 13 Jbeta primers. TCRdb's table, derived via immunoSEQ multiplex PCR, lists solely in-frame clones and lacks some. The repertoire has 75,000 to 95,000 clones, approximately 78% of them found once; the top ten carry around 4%. The CDR3 length is 14 residues. The ends were cut back, 6 bases at V and 0 bases at J, with 12 bases in the middle. Germline V CDR1 and CDR2: SQVTM, ANQGSEA. The sequenced material came from PBMCs. This receptor was taken from a male donor in good health and CMV-seropositive. V and J are TRBV29-1 and TRBJ2-1; D gene unclear. In DNA form, the CDR3 reads TGCAGCGTCAGTACGCAGCGCTCCTACAATGAGCAGTTCTTC. Translated: CSVSTQRSYNEQFF.